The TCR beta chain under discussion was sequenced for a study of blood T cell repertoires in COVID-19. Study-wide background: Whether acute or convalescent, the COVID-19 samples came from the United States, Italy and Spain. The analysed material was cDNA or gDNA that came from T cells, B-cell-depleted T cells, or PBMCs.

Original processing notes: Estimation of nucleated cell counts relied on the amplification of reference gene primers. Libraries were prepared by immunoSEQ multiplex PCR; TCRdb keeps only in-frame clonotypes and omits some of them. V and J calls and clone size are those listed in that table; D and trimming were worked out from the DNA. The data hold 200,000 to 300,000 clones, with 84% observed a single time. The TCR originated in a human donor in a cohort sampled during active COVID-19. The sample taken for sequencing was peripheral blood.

The DNA of the CDR3 is TGTGCCAGCAGCCAGGGACTAGCGCAACCGGATGAGCAGTACTTC. It yields the protein CASSQGLAQPDEQYF. This chain connects TRBV14 to TRBJ2-7; TRBD2 matches at 10 bases. After removal of 3 bases from V and 7 bases from J, the junction contained 9 bases not matched to a gene. CDR3 length equals 15 residues. The germline CDR1 and CDR2 sequences are SGHDN and FVKESK.